Below are 5 T cell receptor beta chains sequenced from a single sample in a study of cytomegalovirus exposure and HLA in healthy donors. The PCR ran on 60 Vbeta and 13 Jbeta primers. Assay: immunoSEQ multiplex PCR; the TCRdb copy retains only in-frame clones and omits some. The table lists 50,000 or so clones, about four fifths of them singletons. Sequenced sample: PBMCs. The receptors were gathered from a boy between 10 and 17 years old in good health and CMV-seropositive.

This chain uses TRBV7-9 with TRBJ1-1; D possibly corresponds to TRBD1 (6 bases). The CDR3 has 18 residues. Germline assignment: CDR1 SEHNR and CDR2 FQNEAQ (reference sequence). V shed 0 bases and J shed 1 base, with 18 bases lying between them. CDR3 sequence reads: CASSLADRPWMGNTEAFF. The CDR3 DNA reads TGTGCCAGCAGCTTAGCCGACAGGCCGTGGATGGGGAACACTGAAGCTTTCTTT.

V and J are TRBV27 and TRBJ1-3, with D possibly matching TRBD1 (6 bases). This CDR3 is built from 15 residues. Germline values: CDR1 MNHEY, CDR2 SMNVEV (reference sequence). Trimming took off 2 bases at V and 0 bases at J, with 8 bases between the two ends. CDR3 sequence (DNA): TGTGCCAGCAGTTTAGCAGGGGACTCTGGAAACACCATATATTTT. It encodes CASSLAGDSGNTIYF.

This clone was recorded only once. The rearrangement joins TRBV5-4 to TRBJ2-2; 7 nucleotides match TRBD1. V was pared by 5 bases and J by 6 bases, with 7 bases of the junction left unmatched. CDR1 is SGHNT, CDR2 YYREEE, per germline (reference sequence). The CDR3 length is 14 residues. The chain's CDR3 is CASSTWDRPGELFF. The CDR3, as DNA: TGTGCCAGCAGTACTTGGGACAGACCCGGGGAGCTGTTTTTT.

The chain has TRBV20-1 and TRBJ2-7, with 8 bases lining up with TRBD1. V gave up 5 bases and J gave up 6 bases; unmatched junction bases: 3. The CDR3 has 11 amino acids. The V gene's germline CDR1 is DFQATT and CDR2 SNEGSKA (reference sequence). The CDR3 DNA is TGCAGTGCTTCACAGGGGGGCGAGCAGTACTTC. This sequence encodes CSASQGGEQYF.

V is TRBV27 and J is TRBJ1-5; 8 positions match TRBD1. Trimming took 5 bases from V and 6 from J; bases not matched to a gene: 6. CDR3 length: 14 amino acids. Per the germline V gene, CDR1 is MNHEY and CDR2 is SMNVEV (reference sequence). CDR3 region: CASSPGQGGQPQHF. The CDR3, as DNA: TGTGCCAGCAGTCCAGGACAGGGTGGTCAGCCCCAGCATTTT.